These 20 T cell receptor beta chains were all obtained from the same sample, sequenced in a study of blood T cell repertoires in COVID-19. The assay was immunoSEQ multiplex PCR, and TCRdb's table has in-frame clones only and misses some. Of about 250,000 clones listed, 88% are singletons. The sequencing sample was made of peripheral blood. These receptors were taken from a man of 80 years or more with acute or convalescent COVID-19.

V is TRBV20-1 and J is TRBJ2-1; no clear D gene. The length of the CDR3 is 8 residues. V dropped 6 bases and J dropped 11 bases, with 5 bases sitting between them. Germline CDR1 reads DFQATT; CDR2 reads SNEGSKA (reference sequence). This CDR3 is CSAPKQFF. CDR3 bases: TGCAGTGCACCTAAGCAGTTCTTC.

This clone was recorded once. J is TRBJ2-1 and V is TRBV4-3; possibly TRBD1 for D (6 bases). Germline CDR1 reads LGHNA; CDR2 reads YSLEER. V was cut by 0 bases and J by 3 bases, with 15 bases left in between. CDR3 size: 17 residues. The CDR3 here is CASSQDTGTPFYNEQFF. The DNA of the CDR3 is TGCGCCAGCAGCCAAGATACCGGGACACCCTTCTACAATGAGCAGTTCTTC.

CDR3 in DNA: TGTGCCAGCAGCGTAGCGAGCGGGGGCCGAAACACCATATATTTT. Translation: CASSVASGGRNTIYF. The genes are TRBV9 and TRBJ1-3; a possible D gene is TRBD1 (6 bases). CDR1 is SGDLS, CDR2 YYNGEE, per germline. The germline V and J ends were trimmed by 0 bases and 5 bases, with 12 bases remaining between them. The CDR3 sequence is 15 residues long.

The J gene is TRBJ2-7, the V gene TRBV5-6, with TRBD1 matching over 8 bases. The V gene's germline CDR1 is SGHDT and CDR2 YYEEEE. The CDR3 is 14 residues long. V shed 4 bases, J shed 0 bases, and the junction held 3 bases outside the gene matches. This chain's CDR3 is CASSRTGRSYEQYF. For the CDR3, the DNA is TGTGCCAGCAGCCGGACAGGGCGCTCCTACGAGCAGTACTTC.

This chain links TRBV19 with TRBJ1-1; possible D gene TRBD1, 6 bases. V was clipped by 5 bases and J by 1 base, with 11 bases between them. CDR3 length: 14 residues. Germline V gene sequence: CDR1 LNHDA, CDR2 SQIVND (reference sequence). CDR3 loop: CASSAEQGNTEAFF. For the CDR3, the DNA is TGTGCCAGTAGTGCTGAACAGGGGAACACTGAAGCTTTCTTT.

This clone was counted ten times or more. The DNA of the CDR3 is TGTGCCAGTAGTACACCGGGACTAGCGGTCGAGCAGTTCTTC. It translates to CASSTPGLAVEQFF. The J gene is TRBJ2-1, the V gene TRBV19, with TRBD2 matching 11 bases. The CDR3 spans 14 residues. The V gene end was trimmed by 4 bases and the J gene end by 10 bases; junction bases not matched to a gene: 6. Germline V gene sequence: CDR1 LNHDA, CDR2 SQIVND (reference sequence).

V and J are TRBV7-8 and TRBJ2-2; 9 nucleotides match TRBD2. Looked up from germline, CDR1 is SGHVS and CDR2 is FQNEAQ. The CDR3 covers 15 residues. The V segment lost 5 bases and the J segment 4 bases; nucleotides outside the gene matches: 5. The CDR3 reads CASSTQRGVTGELFF. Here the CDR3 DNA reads TGTGCCAGCAGCACTCAGCGGGGGGTCACCGGGGAGCTGTTTTTT.

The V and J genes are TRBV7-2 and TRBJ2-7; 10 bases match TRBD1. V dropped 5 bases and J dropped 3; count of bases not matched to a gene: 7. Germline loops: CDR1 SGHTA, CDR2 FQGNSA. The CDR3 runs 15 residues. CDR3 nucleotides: TGTGCCAGCAGCCCACGGACAGGGGGGATCTACGAGCAGTACTTC. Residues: CASSPRTGGIYEQYF.

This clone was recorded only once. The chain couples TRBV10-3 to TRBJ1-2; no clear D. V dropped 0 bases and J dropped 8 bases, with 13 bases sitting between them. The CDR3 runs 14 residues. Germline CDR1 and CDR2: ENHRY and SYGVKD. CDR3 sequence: CAISESGRSQGYTF. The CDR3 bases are TGTGCCATCAGTGAGTCTGGCAGGTCTCAAGGCTACACCTTC.

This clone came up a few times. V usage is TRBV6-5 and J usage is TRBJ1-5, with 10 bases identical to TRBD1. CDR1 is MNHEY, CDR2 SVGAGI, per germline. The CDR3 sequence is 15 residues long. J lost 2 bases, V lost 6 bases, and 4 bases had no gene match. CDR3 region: CASSTGTGGNQPQHF. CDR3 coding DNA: TGTGCCAGCAGCACCGGGACAGGGGGCAATCAGCCCCAGCATTTT.

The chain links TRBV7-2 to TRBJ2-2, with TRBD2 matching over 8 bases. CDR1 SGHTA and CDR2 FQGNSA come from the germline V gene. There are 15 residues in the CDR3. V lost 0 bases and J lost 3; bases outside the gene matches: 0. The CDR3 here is CASSLAGLDTGELFF. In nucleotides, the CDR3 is TGTGCCAGCAGCTTAGCGGGACTAGACACCGGGGAGCTGTTTTTT.

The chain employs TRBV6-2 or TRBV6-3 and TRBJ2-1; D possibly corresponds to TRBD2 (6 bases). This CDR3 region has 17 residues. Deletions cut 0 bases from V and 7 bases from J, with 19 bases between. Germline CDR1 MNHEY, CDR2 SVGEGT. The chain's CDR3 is CASSYSISGYWENEQFF. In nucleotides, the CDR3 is TGTGCCAGCAGTTACTCGATTAGCGGATATTGGGAAAATGAGCAGTTCTTC.

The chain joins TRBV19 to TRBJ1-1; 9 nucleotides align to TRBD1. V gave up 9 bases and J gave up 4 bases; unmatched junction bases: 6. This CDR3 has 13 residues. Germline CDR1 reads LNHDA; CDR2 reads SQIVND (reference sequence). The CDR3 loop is CASAGQGGTEAFF. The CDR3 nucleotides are TGTGCCAGCGCGGGACAGGGTGGCACTGAAGCTTTCTTT.

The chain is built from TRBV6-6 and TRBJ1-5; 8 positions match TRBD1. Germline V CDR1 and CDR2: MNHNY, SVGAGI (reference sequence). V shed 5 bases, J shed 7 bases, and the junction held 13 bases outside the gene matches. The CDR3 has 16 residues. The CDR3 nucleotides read TGTGCCAGCAGTCGCGAAGGGGGACAGGCGGCCCAGCCCCAGCATTTT. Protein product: CASSREGGQAAQPQHF.

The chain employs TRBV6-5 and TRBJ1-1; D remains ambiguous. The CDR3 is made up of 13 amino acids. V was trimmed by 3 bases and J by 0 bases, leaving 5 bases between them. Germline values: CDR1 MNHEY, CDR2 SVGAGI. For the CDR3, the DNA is TGTGCCAGCAGTTATTCGGTGAACACTGAAGCTTTCTTT. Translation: CASSYSVNTEAFF.

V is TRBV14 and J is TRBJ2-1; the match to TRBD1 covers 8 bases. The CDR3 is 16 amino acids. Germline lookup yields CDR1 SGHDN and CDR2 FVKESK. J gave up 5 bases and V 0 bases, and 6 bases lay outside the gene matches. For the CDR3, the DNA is TGTGCCAGCAGCCAAGAACTGGACAGGGCGCACAATGAGCAGTTCTTC. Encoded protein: CASSQELDRAHNEQFF.

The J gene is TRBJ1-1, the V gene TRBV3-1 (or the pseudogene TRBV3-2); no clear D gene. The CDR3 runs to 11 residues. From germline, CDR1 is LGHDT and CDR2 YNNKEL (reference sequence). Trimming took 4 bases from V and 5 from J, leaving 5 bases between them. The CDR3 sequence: CASSLQTEAFF. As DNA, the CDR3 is TGTGCCAGCAGCCTTCAAACTGAAGCTTTCTTT.

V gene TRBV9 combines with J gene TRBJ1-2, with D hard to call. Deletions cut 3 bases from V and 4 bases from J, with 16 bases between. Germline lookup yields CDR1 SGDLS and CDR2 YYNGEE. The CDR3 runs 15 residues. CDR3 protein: CASSADPARSYGYTF. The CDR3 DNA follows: TGTGCCAGCAGCGCCGACCCAGCGCGGAGCTATGGCTACACCTTC.

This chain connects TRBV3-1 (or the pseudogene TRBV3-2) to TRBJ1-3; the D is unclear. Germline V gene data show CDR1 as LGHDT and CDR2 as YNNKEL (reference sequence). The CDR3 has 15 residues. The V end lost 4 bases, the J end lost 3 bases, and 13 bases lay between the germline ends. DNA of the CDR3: TGTGCCAGCAGCCCTATCCGGGGAAGTGGAAACACCATATATTTT. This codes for CASSPIRGSGNTIYF.

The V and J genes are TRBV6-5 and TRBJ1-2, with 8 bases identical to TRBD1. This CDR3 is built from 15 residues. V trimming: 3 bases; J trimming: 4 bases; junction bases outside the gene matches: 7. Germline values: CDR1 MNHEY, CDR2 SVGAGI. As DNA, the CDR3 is TGTGCCAGCAGTTATAGGGACAGGATCCCCTATGGCTACACCTTC. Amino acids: CASSYRDRIPYGYTF.